What follows are 12 T cell receptor beta chains derived from one specimen sequenced in a study of identical twins. From the 5' RACE reads, TCRdb called clonotypes with MiXCR, one entry per CDR3 protein. The table has some 440,000 distinct CDR3 sequences, about 24% seen once; the top ten hold about 2.7%. The same sample was also used in a study of T cells expressing NK-cell markers.

The sample consisted of CD4+ T cells sorted from blood. Receptors originate from a woman under 30 in good health.

The chain has TRBV5-1 and TRBJ2-2; D is undetermined. The CDR3 runs 12 residues. The germline CDR1 and CDR2 sequences are SGHRS and YFSETQ. The ends were cut back, 5 bases at V and 3 bases at J, with 5 bases in the middle. The CDR3 region is CASRGYTGELFF. The CDR3 region has the DNA TGCGCCAGCAGGGGTTACACCGGGGAGCTGTTTTTT.

In its sample, this clonotype was seen a few times. The gene calls are TRBV28 and TRBJ2-3; the D call may be TRBD1 or TRBD2 (5 bases each). The germline V gene has CDR1 MDHEN and CDR2 SYDVKM. The CDR3 runs 12 residues. With 4 bases removed from V and 8 bases from J, the gap between germline ends came to 10 bases. The CDR3, as DNA: TGTGCCAGCAGTTCCGAGAGGGGTACGCAGTATTTT. Its protein is CASSSERGTQYF.

This clonotype was observed many times. V and J are TRBV5-1 and TRBJ1-2; D is unclear. Per germline, CDR1 SGHRS and CDR2 YFSETQ. This CDR3 region has 12 residues. Deletions cut 4 bases from V and 5 bases from J, with 9 bases between. The CDR3 DNA reads TGCGCCAGCAGCCCGTCCGCTTATGGCTACACCTTC. Residues: CASSPSAYGYTF.

CDR3 in DNA: TGCGCCAGCAGCTTGCTAACAGGGTTGAGCGGGGAGCTGTTTTTT. This encodes CASSLLTGLSGELFF. The J gene is TRBJ2-2, the V gene TRBV5-1; tentative D call: TRBD1 (6 bases). The V gene's germline CDR1 is SGHRS and CDR2 YFSETQ. Between the trimmed V and J ends, which lost 1 base and 7 bases, there was a span of 14 bases. The CDR3 consists of 15 residues.

V usage is TRBV12-3 or TRBV12-4 and J usage is TRBJ1-5; possibly TRBD1 for D (6 bases). The CDR3 contains 12 residues. Trimming took off 6 bases at V and 7 bases at J, with 10 bases between the two ends. In DNA, the CDR3 is TGTGCCAGCAGCATCAGGGGACAGCCCCAGCATTTT. Translated: CASSIRGQPQHF.

The V call is TRBV5-1, the J call TRBJ2-7, with TRBD1 matching over 8 bases. The CDR3 length is 12 residues. Germline CDR1 and CDR2: SGHRS and YFSETQ. Losses at the gene ends were 4 bases for V and 7 bases for J; bases not matched to a gene: 4. The CDR3 bases are TGCGCCAGCAGCGAACAGGGGGAAGAGCAGTACTTC. It yields the protein CASSEQGEEQYF.

This chain links TRBV28 with TRBJ1-2, with no clear D. The CDR3 totals 14 residues. V shed 7 bases and J shed 0 bases, with 12 bases lying between them. Looked up from germline, CDR1 is MDHEN and CDR2 is SYDVKM. The CDR3 is CASKPHPSNYGYTF. CDR3 bases: TGTGCCAGCAAACCACACCCTTCTAACTATGGCTACACCTTC.

The chain employs TRBV20-1 and TRBJ2-1, with D perhaps assigned TRBD1 or TRBD2 (5 bases each). The ends were cut back, 5 bases at V and 3 bases at J, with 14 bases in the middle. CDR3 length: 14 residues. The germline V gene has CDR1 DFQATT and CDR2 SNEGSKA (reference sequence). The CDR3 DNA reads TGCAGTGCTGGACCCCGGGACGGCTACAATGAGCAGTTCTTC. Translated: CSAGPRDGYNEQFF.

The chain has TRBV27 and TRBJ1-6; the D is unclear. V dropped 4 bases and J dropped 14 bases, with 15 bases sitting between them. CDR3 length: 13 amino acids. Per germline, CDR1 MNHEY and CDR2 SMNVEV (reference sequence). The CDR3 loop reads CASSSGPPTALHF. The CDR3 coding sequence is TGTGCCAGCAGTTCCGGCCCCCCTACGGCCCTCCACTTT.

This clonotype was observed a few times. V is TRBV7-7 and J is TRBJ2-1; possible D gene TRBD2, 5 bases. The CDR3 totals 14 residues. Trimming took off 1 base at V and 6 bases at J, with 10 bases between the two ends. Germline V lookup: CDR1 SSHAT, CDR2 FNYEAQ (reference sequence). This CDR3 reads CASSLGHSGNEQFF. DNA of the CDR3: TGTGCCAGCAGCTTAGGTCACAGCGGCAATGAGCAGTTCTTC.

This sequence joins TRBV7-2 and TRBJ2-5; D is possibly TRBD2 (6 bases). CDR1 SGHTA and CDR2 FQGNSA come from the germline V gene. V was pared by 8 bases and J by 5 bases, with 15 bases between. This CDR3 is built from 13 residues. The CDR3: CASGLGGRETQYF. The CDR3 DNA follows: TGTGCCAGCGGTTTGGGTGGGAGGGAGACCCAGTACTTC.

The chain couples TRBV7-2 to TRBJ1-3, with a tentative D call TRBD1 (6 bases). Germline loops: CDR1 SGHTA, CDR2 FQGNSA. Trimming left V 1 base short and J 3 bases short, with 13 bases between. The CDR3 is made up of 16 amino acids. CDR3 region: CASSLVVTGYGNTIYF. CDR3 nucleotide sequence: TGTGCCAGCAGCTTAGTTGTGACAGGTTATGGAAACACCATATATTTT.